The next 19 T cell receptor beta chains were all read from a single sample in a study of T cell changes during pregnancy in multiple sclerosis. Profiled with immunoSEQ multiplex PCR; TCRdb holds only in-frame clones, not every one. The table records approximately 92,000 clones, 92% of them present only once. This sample comprised peripheral blood, obtained in the first trimester of pregnancy. These TCRs come from a female donor with multiple sclerosis, enrolled in a pregnancy study.

This chain connects TRBV28 to TRBJ2-5; weak D call: TRBD2 (7 bases). Germline CDR1 and CDR2: MDHEN and SYDVKM. The V end was cut by 7 bases, the J end by 1 base, with 10 bases between. This CDR3 is 13 amino acids long. CDR3 sequence: CASNGGAQETQYF. The CDR3 DNA is TGTGCCAGCAATGGGGGGGCCCAAGAGACCCAGTACTTC.

This clone appeared once. The V call is TRBV7-8, the J call TRBJ2-1; possible D gene TRBD2, 5 bases. V dropped 0 bases and J dropped 8 bases, with 11 bases sitting between them. Germline CDR1 and CDR2: SGHVS and FQNEAQ. This CDR3 contains 14 residues. CDR3 coding DNA: TGTGCCAGCAGCTTAGCGGGAGAGGTCTATGAGCAGTTCTTC. This encodes CASSLAGEVYEQFF.

V usage is TRBV11-2 and J usage is TRBJ2-3; D is uncertain. The V end lost 4 bases, the J end lost 2 bases, and 7 bases lay between the germline ends. This CDR3 region has 13 residues. Germline V gene lookup returns CDR1 SGHAT and CDR2 FQNNGV. The CDR3 nucleotides read TGTGCCAGCAGCTCCCCAGACACAGATACGCAGTATTTT. This codes for CASSSPDTDTQYF. Based on the CDR3 plus reference TRBV11-2 and TRBJ2-3, the full variable domain is EAGVAQSPRYKIIEKRQSVAFWCNPISGHATLYWYQQILGQGPKLLIQFQNNGVVDDSQLPKDRFSAERLKGVDSTLKIQPAKLEDSAVYLCASSSPDTDTQYFGPGTRLTVL.

Only one count was recorded for this clone. V gene TRBV7-8 combines with J gene TRBJ2-7; 8 nucleotides agree with TRBD1. Germline trimming cut 5 bases from V and 5 bases from J; bases unmatched to any gene: 11. The length of the CDR3 is 15 residues. In germline, CDR1 is SGHVS, CDR2 FQNEAQ. The CDR3 here is CASSQPRDRPHEQYF. For the CDR3, the DNA is TGTGCCAGCAGCCAGCCGCGGGACAGGCCCCACGAGCAGTACTTC.

This clone was recorded a few times. The sample contains more than one DNA sequence encoding this CDR3. The V call is TRBV9, the J call TRBJ1-1; no clear D gene. This CDR3 region has 13 residues. Trimming cost V 2 bases and J 2 bases, with 7 bases left between them. CDR1 is SGDLS, CDR2 YYNGEE, per germline. CDR3 amino acids: CASSVTGNTEAFF. In DNA form, the CDR3 reads TGTGCCAGCAGCGTCACGGGAAACACTGAAGCTTTCTTT.

V gene TRBV19 combines with J gene TRBJ1-5; possible D gene TRBD1, 5 bases. CDR1 and CDR2 from the germline V gene are LNHDA and SQIVND (reference sequence). V was pared by 8 bases and J by 1 base, with 15 bases between. This CDR3 is 15 amino acids long. CDR3 amino acids: CASLNQGSSNQPQHF. Written as DNA, the CDR3 is TGTGCCAGTCTGAACCAGGGCTCGAGCAATCAGCCCCAGCATTTT. The full variable domain, in which reference TRBV19 and TRBJ1-5 provide the parts outside the CDR3, is DGGITQSPKYLFRKEGQNVTLSCEQNLNHDAMYWYRQDPGQGLRLIYYSQIVNDFQKGDIAEGYSVSREKKESFPLTVTSAQKNPTAFYLCASLNQGSSNQPQHFGDGTRLSIL.

This sequence joins TRBV30 and TRBJ1-1; 9 bases are a match to TRBD1. This CDR3 spans 13 amino acids. Germline V CDR1 and CDR2: GTSNPN, SVGIG (reference sequence). V gave up 3 bases and J gave up 2 bases; unmatched junction bases: 1. The CDR3 region is CAWRGQGNTEAFF. CDR3 in DNA: TGTGCCTGGAGGGGACAGGGCAACACTGAAGCTTTCTTT.

This chain connects TRBV14 to TRBJ2-7, with a weak D call TRBD1 (6 bases). CDR3 length: 16 residues. Trimming shortened V by 2 bases and J by 1 base, and 15 bases separated the two germline ends. Germline V gene lookup returns CDR1 SGHDN and CDR2 FVKESK. CDR3: CASSQTWGTTSYEQYF. The DNA of the CDR3 is TGTGCCAGCAGCCAAACCTGGGGGACAACGTCCTACGAGCAGTACTTC.

V usage is TRBV9 and J usage is TRBJ2-7, with 7 positions matching TRBD2. The length of the CDR3 is 15 residues. V lost 3 bases and J lost 2; bases outside the gene matches: 8. CDR1 SGDLS and CDR2 YYNGEE come from the germline V gene. The CDR3 DNA is TGTGCCAGCAGCGCCTCTAGCGGTCTGACCTACGAGCAGTACTTC. As protein: CASSASSGLTYEQYF.

The chain employs TRBV28 and TRBJ1-1, with TRBD1 matching over 10 bases. The CDR3 loop spans 17 amino acids. Germline V gene lookup returns CDR1 MDHEN and CDR2 SYDVKM. V was clipped by 5 bases and J by 7 bases; unmatched bases: 16. The CDR3 region is CASSRRQGATSDHEAFF. CDR3 in DNA: TGTGCCAGCAGTCGTCGACAGGGGGCGACCTCGGACCATGAAGCTTTCTTT.

V gene TRBV5-1 combines with J gene TRBJ2-7; 9 bases are a match to TRBD1. Germline CDR1 SGHRS, CDR2 YFSETQ. V shed 4 bases and J 1 base; nucleotides not matched to a gene: 3. This CDR3 is 14 amino acids long. Here the CDR3 reads CASSHGQGSYEQYF. The CDR3 DNA follows: TGCGCCAGCAGCCACGGACAGGGGTCCTACGAGCAGTACTTC.

The chain recombines TRBV2 with TRBJ1-4, with D possibly TRBD1 on 6 matching bases. The CDR3 totals 15 residues. Trimming took 8 bases from V and 8 from J, leaving 21 bases between them. In germline, CDR1 is SNHLY, CDR2 FYNNEI. The chain's CDR3 is CASGQTGSSGEKLFF. The DNA for the CDR3 is TGTGCCAGCGGCCAGACAGGATCTAGTGGAGAAAAACTGTTTTTT.

This rearrangement joins TRBV11-2 to TRBJ2-1; D not resolved. This CDR3 contains 11 residues. The V end was cut by 5 bases, the J end by 8 bases, with 7 bases between. Germline lookup yields CDR1 SGHAT and CDR2 FQNNGV. The CDR3 nucleotides are TGTGCCAGCAGCCAAAGCTATGAGCAGTTCTTC. Its translation is CASSQSYEQFF.

This chain joins TRBV4-1 and TRBJ2-7; TRBD2 agrees at 7 bases. Germline-derived CDR1 and CDR2 are MGHRA and YSYEKL. Trimming at V came to 0 bases and at J to 0 bases, leaving 5 bases not matched to a gene. The CDR3 length is 16 residues. CDR3 in amino acids: CASSQDSSGVSYEQYF. The DNA of the CDR3 is TGCGCCAGCAGCCAAGACAGCAGCGGGGTCTCCTACGAGCAGTACTTC.

The chain recombines TRBV5-1 with TRBJ2-5, with 10 bases lining up with TRBD2. CDR1 is SGHRS and CDR2 is YFSETQ in the germline V gene. The trim removed 4 bases at V and 1 base at J, leaving 7 bases unmatched. CDR3 length: 16 amino acids. CDR3 nucleotide sequence: TGCGCCAGCAGCCTGAATAGCGGGAGGCCCCAAGAGACCCAGTACTTC. It is translated as CASSLNSGRPQETQYF.

The chain is built from TRBV10-3 and TRBJ1-1; 10 nucleotides align to TRBD1. This CDR3 is built from 15 residues. V lost 5 bases to trimming and J lost 2 bases; unmatched junction nucleotides: 5. Germline V gene lookup returns CDR1 ENHRY and CDR2 SYGVKD. The DNA of the CDR3 is TGTGCCATCAGTTCCCCGACAGGGGGCAACACTGAAGCTTTCTTT. Translated, it gives CAISSPTGGNTEAFF.

This chain uses TRBV9 with TRBJ2-1; D remains unclear. With 4 bases removed from V and 5 bases from J, the gap between germline ends came to 7 bases. The CDR3 length is 12 residues. Per the germline V gene, CDR1 is SGDLS and CDR2 is YYNGEE. The CDR3 sequence is CASSLTDNEQFF. For the CDR3, the DNA is TGTGCCAGCAGCCTTACAGACAATGAGCAGTTCTTC. Full variable domain (rest looked up from reference TRBV9 and TRBJ2-1): DSGVTQTPKHLITATGQRVTLRCSPRSGDLSVYWYQQSLDQGLQFLIQYYNGEERAKGNILERFSAQQFPDLHSELNLSSLELGDSALYFCASSLTDNEQFFGPGTRLTVL.

The CDR3 nucleotides are TGTGCCAGTAGTTGGCAGGGGACCGGGTACGAGCAGTACTTC. It codes for CASSWQGTGYEQYF. The chain links TRBV19 to TRBJ2-7; the D gene is possibly TRBD1 (6 bases). The length of the CDR3 is 14 residues. V was shortened by 5 bases and J by 4 bases, with 15 bases between the two germline ends. The germline V gene encodes CDR1 LNHDA and CDR2 SQIVND (reference sequence).

The CDR3 coding sequence is TGTGCCAGCAGTTTCAGTGGCCTAAGGGGTCAGCCCCAGCATTTT. Translation gives CASSFSGLRGQPQHF. The V call is TRBV27, the J call TRBJ1-5, with D tentatively TRBD1 (5 bases). CDR3 length: 15 amino acids. V was clipped by 3 bases and J by 6 bases, with 15 bases between them. Germline V gives CDR1 MNHEY, CDR2 SMNVEV (reference sequence).